This TCR beta chain is drawn from a study of spatial heterogeneity in lung cancer. Whole-study findings and limits: Sequencing reached an estimated coverage of tumor T cells that was only around 7% for alpha chains and more than 11% for beta chains. Expanded alpha and beta TCR counts within tumors tracked tumor mutation counts.

The V and J ends lost 2 bases and 0 bases respectively, with 11 bases between them. Germline assignment: CDR1 SGHTA and CDR2 FQGNSA. The CDR3 loop spans 16 amino acids. TCR cDNA molecules were tagged individually, and each one carried a unique molecular identifier. Using its own MiXCR run on the 5' RACE reads, TCRdb lists one record per CDR3 protein. Altogether 20,000 to 30,000 distinct CDR3 sequences are present, approximately 9% being singletons, with the ten largest covering roughly 8%. The sample holds many counts of this clonotype. No antigen is known for it. Time point reported: sample taken at primary tumor resection. The donors comprised about 65 untreated early-stage non-small cell lung cancer patients. Whole RNA obtained from tumor, nontumor lung or frozen PBMC underwent sequencing without sorting.

This chain uses TRBV7-2 with TRBJ2-1, with D possibly TRBD2 on 6 matching bases. Sequencing used lung tumor tissue, obtained at surgery. The TCR was taken from a male donor with early-stage non-small cell lung cancer. The CDR3, as DNA: TGTGCCAGCAGCTTAAGCCTAGCGCCCTCCTACAATGAGCAGTTCTTC. The encoded protein is CASSLSLAPSYNEQFF.